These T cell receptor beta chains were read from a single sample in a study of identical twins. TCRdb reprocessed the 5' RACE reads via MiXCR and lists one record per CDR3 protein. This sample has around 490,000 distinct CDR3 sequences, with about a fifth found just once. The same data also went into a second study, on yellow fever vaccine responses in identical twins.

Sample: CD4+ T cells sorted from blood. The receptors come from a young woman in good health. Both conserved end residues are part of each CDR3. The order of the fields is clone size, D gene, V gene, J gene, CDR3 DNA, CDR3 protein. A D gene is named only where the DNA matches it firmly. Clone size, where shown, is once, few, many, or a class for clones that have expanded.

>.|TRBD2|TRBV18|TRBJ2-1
TGTGCCAGCTCACCTCCCGGGACTAGCGGGAGCAAGCAGTTCTTC
CASSPPGTSGSKQFF
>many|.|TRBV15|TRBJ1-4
TGTGCCACCAGCAGATCCTCTCGGTCTACTAATGAAAAACTGTTTTTT
CATSRSSRSTNEKLFF
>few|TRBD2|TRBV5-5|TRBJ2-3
TGTGCCAGCAGCTTCAGGGGAGCGGGAGGGTCAGATACGCAGTATTTT
CASSFRGAGGSDTQYF
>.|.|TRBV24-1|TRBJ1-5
TGTGCCACCAGTGAAACCTCTCAGGTTCAGCCCCAGCATTTT
CATSETSQVQPQHF
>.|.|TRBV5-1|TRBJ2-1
TGCGCCAGCAGCTTGGACCCATCGAGGCTAGATGAGCAGTTCTTC
CASSLDPSRLDEQFF
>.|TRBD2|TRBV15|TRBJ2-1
TGTGCCACCAGCCTCTTGCGGGGGGACCTCTACAATGAGCAGTTCTTC
CATSLLRGDLYNEQFF
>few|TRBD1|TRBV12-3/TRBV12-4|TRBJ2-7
TGTGCCAGCAGCCCCCTCGACAGGGATACCTACGAGCAGTACTTC
CASSPLDRDTYEQYF
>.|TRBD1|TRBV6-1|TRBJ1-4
TGTGCCAGCAGACGGACAGGGGGACAGGAAAAACTGTTTTTT
CASRRTGGQEKLFF
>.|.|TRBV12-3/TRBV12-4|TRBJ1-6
TGTGCCAGCAGTTTCGAGCTCGGTTCACCCCTCCACTTT
CASSFELGSPLHF
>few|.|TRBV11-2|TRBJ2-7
TGTGCCAGCAGCTTAGGGGGTGCGGGCGAGCAGTACTTC
CASSLGGAGEQYF
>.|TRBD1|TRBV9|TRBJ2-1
TGTGCCAGCAGCTCCGGGACAGGGTCGGTTCGTGAGCAGTTCTTC
CASSSGTGSVREQFF
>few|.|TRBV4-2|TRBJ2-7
TGTGCCAGCAGCCAAGATCTACGGGGGACCTACTACGAGCAGTACTTC
CASSQDLRGTYYEQYF
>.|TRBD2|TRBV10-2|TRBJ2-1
TGCGCCAGCAGTGAGTCGCTAGCGGGAGTATCCTACAATGAGCAGTTCTTC
CASSESLAGVSYNEQFF
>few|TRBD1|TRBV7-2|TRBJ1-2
TGTGCCAGCAGTTCTATCCGGGACAGCTATGGCTACACCTTC
CASSSIRDSYGYTF
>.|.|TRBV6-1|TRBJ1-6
TGTGCCAGCAGTACGATTGACCGTAATAAAAATTCACCCCTCCACTTT
CASSTIDRNKNSPLHF
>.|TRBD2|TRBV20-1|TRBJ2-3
TGCAGTGCTTATACCGGGACTAGCGGTACTATAGATACGCAGTATTTT
CSAYTGTSGTIDTQYF
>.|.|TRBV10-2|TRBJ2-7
TGCGCCAGCAGTACCCACGGGAGCTCCTACGAGCAGTACTTC
CASSTHGSSYEQYF
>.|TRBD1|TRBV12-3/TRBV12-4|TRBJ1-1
TGTGCCAGCAGTCCCCAGGGGGCGATCACTGAAGCTTTCTTT
CASSPQGAITEAFF
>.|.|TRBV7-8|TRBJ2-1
TGTGCCAGCAGCCGAATGGGGGAGTACGAGTTCTTC
CASSRMGEYEFF
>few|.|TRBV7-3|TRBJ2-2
TGTGCCAGCAGCTTTGTTGGTTGGGCCGGGGAGCTGTTTTTT
CASSFVGWAGELFF
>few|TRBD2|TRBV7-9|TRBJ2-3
TGTGCCAGCAGCTACCTAGCGGGAGGGTCAGATACGCAGTATTTT
CASSYLAGGSDTQYF
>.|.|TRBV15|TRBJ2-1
TGTGCCACCAGCCCCCTCGGGGGCTACAATGAGCAGTTCTTC
CATSPLGGYNEQFF